This TCR beta chain derives from a study of OX40 agonist ivuxolimab in advanced cancers. Background on the study: Three patients responded partially, comprising one with hepatocellular carcinoma and two with cutaneous melanoma.

The CDR3 runs 13 residues. CDR1 and CDR2 from the germline V gene are MNHEY and SMNVEV (reference sequence). The V end was cut by 2 bases, the J end by 3 bases, with 8 bases between. Broader study findings: It was also the case that some nonresponders had low normalized T-cell clonal expansion. Individuals who were partial responders at 0.1-3.0 mg/kg had clonal expansion that ranked among the lowest.

Profiled with immunoSEQ multiplex PCR; TCRdb holds only in-frame clones, not every one. The sample includes roughly 60,000 clones, 84% seen only once; the top ten take roughly 4.4%. Concerning this clone: The antigen remains unidentified.

The origin of this receptor is an adult with an advanced solid tumor such as melanoma, head and neck, liver or kidney cancer. Material: CD4+ or CD8+ T cells sorted from blood, obtained in a trial of the OX40 agonist ivuxolimab. The V gene is TRBV27, the J gene TRBJ2-7; D remains ambiguous. The CDR3 coding sequence is TGTGCCAGCAGTTTAAGGGCCAACTACGAGCAGTACTTC. This codes for CASSLRANYEQYF.